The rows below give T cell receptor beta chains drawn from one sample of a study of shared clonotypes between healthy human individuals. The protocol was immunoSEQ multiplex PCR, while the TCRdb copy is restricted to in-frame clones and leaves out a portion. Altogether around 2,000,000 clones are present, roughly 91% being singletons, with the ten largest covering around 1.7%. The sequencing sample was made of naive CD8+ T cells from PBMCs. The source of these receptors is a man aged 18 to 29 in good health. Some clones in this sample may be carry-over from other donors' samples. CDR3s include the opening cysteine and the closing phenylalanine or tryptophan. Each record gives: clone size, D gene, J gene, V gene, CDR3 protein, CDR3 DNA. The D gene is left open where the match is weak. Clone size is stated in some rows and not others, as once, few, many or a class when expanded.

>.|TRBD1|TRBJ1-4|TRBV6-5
CASSPRGRTNEKLFF
TGTGCCAGCAGCCCGAGGGGGCGGACTAATGAAAAACTGTTTTTT
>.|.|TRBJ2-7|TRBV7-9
CASSSTESYEQYF
TGTGCCAGCAGCTCGACAGAATCCTACGAGCAGTACTTC
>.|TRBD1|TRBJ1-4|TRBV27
CASSWTGAGEKLFF
TGTGCCAGCAGTTGGACAGGGGCAGGGGAAAAACTGTTTTTT
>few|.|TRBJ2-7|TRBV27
CASSFGPSYEQYF
TGTGCCAGCAGTTTCGGGCCTTCCTACGAGCAGTACTTC
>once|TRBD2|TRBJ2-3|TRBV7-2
CASSPGIAGGTDTQYF
TGTGCCAGCAGCCCCGGGATAGCGGGAGGCACAGATACGCAGTATTTT
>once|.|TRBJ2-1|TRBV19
CASSDRSSYNEQFF
TGTGCCAGTTCTGACCGAAGCTCCTACAATGAGCAGTTCTTC
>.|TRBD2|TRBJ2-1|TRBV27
CASSLGGLAGGPINEQFF
TGTGCCAGCAGTTTAGGGGGACTAGCGGGAGGGCCAATTAATGAGCAGTTCTTC
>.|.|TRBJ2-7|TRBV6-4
CASRLTPFIWDYEQYF
TGTGCCAGCAGGCTTACTCCCTTTATATGGGACTACGAGCAGTACTTC
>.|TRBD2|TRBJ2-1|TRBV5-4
CASSAGEGEQFF
TGTGCCAGCAGCGCGGGAGAGGGTGAGCAGTTCTTC
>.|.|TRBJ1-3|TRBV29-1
CSGGYGEAGNTIYF
TGCAGCGGGGGGTATGGGGAAGCTGGAAACACCATATATTTT
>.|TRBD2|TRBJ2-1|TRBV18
CASSPPHLAGSSYNEQFF
TGTGCCAGCTCACCACCCCACTTAGCGGGAAGCTCCTACAATGAGCAGTTCTTC
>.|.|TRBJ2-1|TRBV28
CASSLTGEWDEQFF
TGTGCCAGCAGTTTAACGGGAGAGTGGGATGAGCAGTTCTTC
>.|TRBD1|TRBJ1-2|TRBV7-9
CASSLGDRITEDYGYTF
TGTGCCAGCAGCTTAGGGGACAGGATCACCGAGGACTATGGCTACACCTTC
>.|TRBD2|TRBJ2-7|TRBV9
CASTVSGSPYEQYF
TGTGCCAGCACCGTTAGCGGGAGCCCCTACGAGCAGTACTTC
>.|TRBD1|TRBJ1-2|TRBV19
CASSIGQGAGYGYTF
TGTGCCAGTAGTATTGGACAGGGGGCGGGCTATGGCTACACCTTC
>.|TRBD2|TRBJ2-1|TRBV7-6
CASSSTLAGVGNEQFF
TGTGCCAGCAGCTCGACCTTAGCGGGAGTCGGGAATGAGCAGTTCTTC
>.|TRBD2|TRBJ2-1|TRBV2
CASSGTTRGLALYEQFF
TGTGCCAGCAGCGGAACTACTCGGGGACTAGCTCTCTATGAGCAGTTCTTC
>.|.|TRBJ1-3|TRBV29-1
CSVEKQGSSGNTIYF
TGCAGCGTTGAGAAGCAGGGCTCCTCTGGAAACACCATATATTTT
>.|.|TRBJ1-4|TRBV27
CASSFTGSGEKLFF
TGTGCCAGCAGTTTTACGGGGTCGGGTGAAAAACTGTTTTTT
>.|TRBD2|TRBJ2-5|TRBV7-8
CASSWTSGGQYQETQYF
TGTGCCAGCAGCTGGACTAGCGGGGGGCAGTACCAAGAGACCCAGTACTTC
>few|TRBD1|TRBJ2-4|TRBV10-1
CASSESTGGPQYF
TGCGCCAGCAGTGAGTCGACAGGGGGCCCGCAGTACTTC
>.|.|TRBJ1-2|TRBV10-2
CASSESRQGGRRGYTF
TGCGCCAGCAGTGAGTCGAGGCAAGGGGGTAGGAGGGGCTACACCTTC
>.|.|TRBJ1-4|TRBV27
CASSSRQVPGKLFF
TGTGCCAGCAGTTCTCGACAGGTCCCAGGAAAACTGTTTTTT
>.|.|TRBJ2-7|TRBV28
CASSLPPESSYEQYF
TGTGCCAGCAGTTTACCGCCAGAGAGCTCCTACGAGCAGTACTTC